The 29 T cell receptor beta chains listed next were all sequenced from one sample in a study of blood T cell repertoires in COVID-19. Assay: immunoSEQ multiplex PCR; the TCRdb copy retains only in-frame clones and omits some. The sample shows approximately 150,000 clones, 70% to 90% of them seen only once. Sequencing was performed on peripheral blood. The receptors derive from a human donor with acute or convalescent COVID-19. The donor label of this sample is uncertain.

This clone was observed a single time. The chain uses TRBV5-4 and TRBJ1-1; D not resolved. The CDR3 contains 16 residues. Germline CDR1 reads SGHNT; CDR2 reads YYREEE (reference sequence). V was pared by 2 bases and J by 6 bases, with 20 bases between. Written as DNA, the CDR3 is TGTGCCAGCAGCTTTCTCGGCCGGGAGGTAGAGGCTGAAGCTTTCTTT. It is translated as CASSFLGREVEAEAFF.

The genes are TRBV27 and TRBJ1-6; 8 positions agree with TRBD1. Losses at the gene ends were 5 bases for V and 3 bases for J; bases not matched to a gene: 9. The CDR3 totals 17 residues. In germline, CDR1 is MNHEY, CDR2 SMNVEV (reference sequence). CDR3 in DNA: TGTGCCAGCAGTCTGAGACAGGGGCACGTCTATAATTCACCCCTCCACTTT. Amino acids: CASSLRQGHVYNSPLHF.

The chain is built from TRBV5-8 and TRBJ1-2; D not resolved. Germline lookup yields CDR1 SGHTS and CDR2 YDEGEE. V was pared by 6 bases and J by 4 bases, with 10 bases between. This CDR3 region has 12 residues. As DNA, the CDR3 is TGTGCCAGCACCAACGTACTCTATGGCTACACCTTC. Translating it yields CASTNVLYGYTF. Combining the CDR3 with reference TRBV5-8 and TRBJ1-2 gives the whole variable domain EAGVTQSPTHLIKTRGQQATLRCSPISGHTSVYWYQQALGLGLQFLLWYDEGEERNRGNFPPRFSGRQFPNYSSELNVNALELEDSALYLCASTNVLYGYTFGSGTRLTVV.

This chain connects TRBV15 to TRBJ1-3; possible D gene TRBD1, 6 bases. Germline V gene lookup returns CDR1 LNHNV and CDR2 YYDKDF (reference sequence). The CDR3 spans 15 residues. Between the trimmed V and J ends, which lost 5 bases and 2 bases, there was a span of 13 bases. This CDR3 is CATSAGGSAGNTIYF. CDR3 DNA sequence: TGTGCCACCAGCGCGGGGGGCTCGGCTGGAAACACCATATATTTT.

The chain links TRBV30 to TRBJ2-7; no firm D call. The CDR3 loop spans 13 amino acids. Trimming removed 0 bases at V and 6 bases at J, with 12 bases between. Germline lookup yields CDR1 GTSNPN and CDR2 SVGIG (reference sequence). CDR3 bases: TGTGCCTGGAGTGTTAGAGGTCCCAGCGAGCAGTACTTC. Translated: CAWSVRGPSEQYF. Full variable domain (missing parts from reference TRBV30 and TRBJ2-7): SQTIHQWPATLVQPVGSPLSLECTVEGTSNPNLYWYRQAAGRGLQLLFYSVGIGQISSEVPQNLSASRPQDRQFILSSKKLLLSDSGFYLCAWSVRGPSEQYFGPGTRLTVT.

The rearrangement joins TRBV7-2 to TRBJ2-3; TRBD2 agrees at 7 bases. Germline-derived CDR1 and CDR2 are SGHTA and FQGNSA. The CDR3 covers 16 residues. With V trimmed by 1 base and J by 2 bases, 6 bases remained unmatched. The CDR3, as DNA: TGTGCCAGCAGCTTAGTAGGCGGGAGAACCACAGATACGCAGTATTTT. This gives the protein CASSLVGGRTTDTQYF.

The CDR3 DNA reads as TGTGCCAGCAGCCAAGATGGGGCAGGGGGCCCGGCCGGGGAGCTGTTTTTT. It yields the protein CASSQDGAGGPAGELFF. The V gene is TRBV4-2, the J gene TRBJ2-2, with TRBD1 matching over 8 bases. J gave up 6 bases and V 0 bases, and 9 bases lay outside the gene matches. The CDR3 runs to 17 residues. Germline V gene lookup returns CDR1 LGHNA and CDR2 YNFKEQ.

J is TRBJ1-4 and V is TRBV9; no firm D call. Germline V gene lookup returns CDR1 SGDLS and CDR2 YYNGEE. This CDR3 is built from 17 residues. Trimming took off 4 bases at V and 4 bases at J, with 20 bases between the two ends. CDR3 sequence (DNA): TGTGCCAGCAGCCCTACCTCCGGGTCCGGCAGTAATGAAAAACTGTTTTTT. Its translation is CASSPTSGSGSNEKLFF.

The chain combines TRBV6-5 with TRBJ1-1, with 7 bases lining up with TRBD1. J lost 0 bases, V lost 5 bases, and 6 bases had no gene match. This CDR3 contains 15 residues. Germline CDR1 and CDR2: MNHEY and SVGAGI. The CDR3 nucleotides are TGTGCCAGCAGTAAACAGGGGCGCATGAACACTGAAGCTTTCTTT. This translates into CASSKQGRMNTEAFF.

The chain has TRBV19 and TRBJ1-2; TRBD1 matches at 8 bases. Per the germline V gene, CDR1 is LNHDA and CDR2 is SQIVND (reference sequence). The CDR3 runs 15 residues. The V segment lost 4 bases and the J segment 3 bases; nucleotides outside the gene matches: 7. The CDR3 loop is CASSSFRGRDYGYTF. In nucleotides, the CDR3 is TGTGCCAGTAGTAGTTTCAGGGGGCGCGACTATGGCTACACCTTC.

The gene calls are TRBV3-1 (or the pseudogene TRBV3-2) and TRBJ2-5, with 10 bases matching TRBD2. Germline V gene lookup returns CDR1 LGHDT and CDR2 YNNKEL (reference sequence). CDR3 length: 17 amino acids. The trim removed 3 bases at V and 2 bases at J, leaving 9 bases unmatched. The CDR3 loop is CASSHGSSGGAQETQYF. The DNA of the CDR3 is TGTGCCAGCAGCCATGGCAGCAGCGGGGGGGCTCAAGAGACCCAGTACTTC.

The CDR3: CASSKGLAGGQETQYF. The CDR3 DNA reads as TGTGCCAGCAGCAAGGGACTAGCGGGGGGGCAGGAGACCCAGTACTTC. The chain recombines TRBV7-2 with TRBJ2-5, with 16 bases fitting TRBD2. This CDR3 contains 16 residues. Germline CDR1 reads SGHTA; CDR2 reads FQGNSA. V was pared by 5 bases and J by 5 bases, with 5 bases of the junction left unmatched.

This chain joins TRBV4-1 and TRBJ1-2, with D possibly TRBD1 on 5 matching bases. This CDR3 comprises 16 residues. CDR1 is MGHRA and CDR2 is YSYEKL in the germline V gene. Between the trimmed V and J ends, which lost 0 bases and 7 bases, there was a span of 18 bases. In DNA, the CDR3 is TGCGCCAGCAGCCAAGATCGCCCGAAATCAGGGCCTGGCTACACCTTC. Protein: CASSQDRPKSGPGYTF.

V usage is TRBV24-1 and J usage is TRBJ2-1, with a tentative D call TRBD2 (5 bases). Germline-derived CDR1 and CDR2 are KGHDR and SFDVKD. V was pared by 2 bases and J by 0 bases, with 13 bases between. The CDR3 runs to 17 residues. CDR3 sequence (DNA): TGTGCCACCAGTGATTCGGCTAGCATCCGCTCCTACAATGAGCAGTTCTTC. Protein: CATSDSASIRSYNEQFF.

This sequence joins TRBV5-6 and TRBJ1-2; TRBD1 matches at 8 bases. Looked up from germline, CDR1 is SGHDT and CDR2 is YYEEEE. The V segment lost 0 bases and the J segment 6 bases; nucleotides outside the gene matches: 10. The CDR3 has 16 residues. The CDR3 bases are TGTGCCAGCAGCTTGGGACAGGGGATTTTTTACGATGGCTACACCTTC. It specifies CASSLGQGIFYDGYTF.

This chain joins TRBV29-1 and TRBJ2-4; 10 bases agree with TRBD1. CDR1 and CDR2 from the germline V gene are SQVTM and ANQGSEA. This CDR3 has 12 amino acids. The junction had 2 bases not matched to a gene; V was cut back by 4 bases and J by 8 bases. CDR3 DNA: TGCAGCGTTGGACAGGGGGCAGACATTCAGTACTTC. It is translated as CSVGQGADIQYF.

The V and J genes are TRBV18 and TRBJ1-1, with unresolved D. Germline CDR1 and CDR2: KGHSH and LQKENI. The germline V and J ends were trimmed by 2 bases and 5 bases, with 6 bases remaining between them. The CDR3 totals 12 residues. CDR3 in amino acids: CASSPGRTEAFF. CDR3 DNA sequence: TGTGCCAGCTCACCAGGTAGAACTGAAGCTTTCTTT.

The V call is TRBV19, the J call TRBJ1-5; a weak D match, TRBD1 (5 bases). Germline V lookup: CDR1 LNHDA, CDR2 SQIVND (reference sequence). The V end lost 3 bases, the J end lost 2 bases, and 17 bases lay between the germline ends. The CDR3 sequence is 17 residues long. The CDR3 protein is CASSILPLGRGNQPQHF. CDR3 DNA sequence: TGTGCCAGTAGTATCTTGCCCTTAGGCAGGGGCAATCAGCCCCAGCATTTT. The variable domain in full, completed from reference TRBV19 and TRBJ1-5, reads DGGITQSPKYLFRKEGQNVTLSCEQNLNHDAMYWYRQDPGQGLRLIYYSQIVNDFQKGDIAEGYSVSREKKESFPLTVTSAQKNPTAFYLCASSILPLGRGNQPQHFGDGTRLSIL.

For the CDR3, the DNA is TGTGCCAGCAGTGAAGCGCCCGACAGGGTAAATGAAAAACTGTTTTTT. As protein: CASSEAPDRVNEKLFF. The chain employs TRBV6-1 and TRBJ1-4, with 7 positions matching TRBD1. There are 16 residues in the CDR3. With V trimmed by 0 bases and J by 5 bases, 6 bases remained unmatched. Germline V CDR1 and CDR2: MNHNS, SASEGT.

The count of this clone is one. The chain carries TRBV6-5 and TRBJ1-5; D uncertain. The CDR3 spans 15 residues. V was shortened by 5 bases and J by 4 bases, with 15 bases between the two germline ends. In germline, CDR1 is MNHEY, CDR2 SVGAGI. The CDR3 DNA sequence: TGTGCCAGCAGTATGAAACCCTCGGGGAATCAGCCCCAGCATTTT. It translates to CASSMKPSGNQPQHF.

V gene TRBV9 combines with J gene TRBJ1-5; D ambiguous. There are 14 residues in the CDR3. Trimming removed 2 bases from V and 0 bases from J, with 6 bases in between. From germline, CDR1 is SGDLS and CDR2 YYNGEE. CDR3: CASSVGNSNQPQHF. The CDR3 bases are TGTGCCAGCAGCGTGGGCAATAGCAATCAGCCCCAGCATTTT.

This clone was recorded only once. The J gene is TRBJ1-1, the V gene TRBV6-5; D gene uncertain. Germline lookup yields CDR1 MNHEY and CDR2 SVGAGI. CDR3 length equals 13 residues. The V gene lost 6 bases and the J gene lost 1 base, with 9 bases spanning the gap. The CDR3 region has the DNA TGTGCCAGCAGCCGGGAGAGGAACACTGAAGCTTTCTTT. It translates to CASSRERNTEAFF.

The rearrangement uses TRBV10-3 and TRBJ1-2, with D maybe TRBD1 (6 bases). There are 15 residues in the CDR3. Deletions cut 6 bases from V and 8 bases from J, with 22 bases between. Per germline, CDR1 ENHRY and CDR2 SYGVKD. The CDR3 coding sequence is TGTGCCATCAGCCCGGACCTGGGGGCCTTGGGGGGCTACACCTTC. Its translation: CAISPDLGALGGYTF.

The chain is built from TRBV4-2 and TRBJ2-2; 10 bases map to TRBD1. Germline V gene sequence: CDR1 LGHNA, CDR2 YNFKEQ. Germline trimming cut 4 bases from V and 6 bases from J; bases unmatched to any gene: 5. The CDR3 runs 15 residues. CDR3 sequence (DNA): TGTGCCAGCAGCCCCTCCGGGACAGGGGCCGGGGAGCTGTTTTTT. Translation: CASSPSGTGAGELFF.

The chain links TRBV5-5 to TRBJ2-4; perhaps TRBD1 as D (5 bases). The germline gives CDR1 SGHKS, CDR2 YYEKEE (reference sequence). The CDR3 is made up of 15 amino acids. Deletions cut 4 bases from V and 2 bases from J, with 13 bases between. This CDR3 is CASSADGATKNIQYF. The CDR3 nucleotides are TGTGCCAGCAGCGCTGATGGGGCTACCAAAAACATTCAGTACTTC. Based on the CDR3 plus reference TRBV5-5 and TRBJ2-4, the full variable domain is DAGVTQSPTHLIKTRGQQVTLRCSPISGHKSVSWYQQVLGQGPQFIFQYYEKEERGRGNFPDRFSARQFPNYSSELNVNALLLGDSALYLCASSADGATKNIQYFGAGTRLSVL.

The chain combines TRBV21-1 with TRBJ1-1; the listed D gene, TRBD1, was not tested against the DNA. TRBV21-1 is deemed a pseudogene. The CDR3 spans 16 residues. The CDR3 loop is CASSKIFSGQGTEAFF. CDR3 DNA sequence: TGTGCCAGCAGCAAAATTTTTTCAGGGCAGGGCACTGAAGCTTTCTTT.

V gene TRBV19 combines with J gene TRBJ1-4, with 7 bases that match TRBD1. The CDR3 is 14 amino acids. The ends lost 5 bases at V and 6 bases at J; junction bases unmatched: 6. Germline V gene data show CDR1 as LNHDA and CDR2 as SQIVND (reference sequence). This CDR3 reads CASSLVDRDEKLFF. CDR3 nucleotides: TGTGCCAGTAGTCTCGTCGACAGGGATGAAAAACTGTTTTTT.

The chain joins TRBV27 to TRBJ1-5; D possibly corresponds to TRBD1 (5 bases). This CDR3 is built from 14 residues. CDR1 is MNHEY and CDR2 is SMNVEV in the germline V gene (reference sequence). The V and J ends lost 8 bases and 2 bases respectively, with 13 bases between them. The CDR3 nucleotides read TGTGCCAGCCAAGCCCAAGGGGGCAATCAGCCCCAGCATTTT. Its protein product is CASQAQGGNQPQHF.

V usage is TRBV24-1 and J usage is TRBJ1-4; D unclear. The CDR3 is 14 amino acids. Germline CDR1 KGHDR, CDR2 SFDVKD. The V end lost 4 bases, the J end lost 10 bases, and 15 bases lay between the germline ends. This CDR3 is CATSDPGEGGKLFF. Written as DNA, the CDR3 is TGTGCCACCAGTGACCCCGGGGAGGGTGGAAAACTGTTTTTT.